Sequencing of this T cell receptor (beta chain) was carried out in a study of T-cell reconstitution after alpha-beta-depleted transplantation in children. Per germline, CDR1 KGHDR and CDR2 SFDVKD. Trimming shortened V by 5 bases and J by 3 bases, and 9 bases separated the two germline ends. CDR3 length: 14 residues. A TCRbeta library incorporating unique molecular identifiers was prepared. TCRdb called the PCR reads again in MiXCR, with one record for every CDR3 protein. The table lists 440,000 or so distinct CDR3 sequences, 11% of them singletons. This clonotype was seen a handful of times. The sequences come from PBMCs from the stem cell graft donor, collected from the stem cell graft. This TCR was sampled from a human donor who donated a stem cell graft to a child with acute myeloid leukemia. The rearrangement joins TRBV24-1 to TRBJ2-2, with TRBD2 as a possible D gene (6 bases). The CDR3 reads CATSGQRDTGELFF. In DNA form, the CDR3 reads TGTGCCACCAGTGGGCAGCGGGACACCGGGGAGCTGTTTTTT.